The entry below gives a single TCR beta chain sequence along with its context. The PCR contained 60 Vbeta and 13 Jbeta primers. Assay: immunoSEQ multiplex PCR; the TCRdb copy retains only in-frame clones and omits some. The repertoire holds roughly 110,000 clones, with almost 70% as singletons. This specimen comes from a study of cytomegalovirus exposure and HLA in healthy donors. Unmatched junction bases numbered 4, after V lost 5 bases and J lost 0 bases. The CDR3 runs 14 residues. Germline CDR1 and CDR2: SGDLS and YYNGEE. The source of this sequence is a man aged 30-40 years in good health and CMV-seropositive. Sequencing was carried out using PBMCs. The genes are TRBV9 and TRBJ1-1; 7 nucleotides align to TRBD1. For the CDR3, the DNA is TGTGCCAGCAGTACAGGGGCCGTGAACACTGAAGCTTTCTTT. Amino acid sequence: CASSTGAVNTEAFF.